The clone carrying this T cell receptor (beta chain) turned up a few times. The data were obtained in a study of OX40 agonist ivuxolimab in advanced cancers. Only in-frame clones appear in the TCRdb table, and some are missing; sequencing was by immunoSEQ multiplex PCR. The repertoire holds 35,000 to 55,000 clones, approximately 84% seen once, with 6.5% to 8% in the top ten. The receptor was derived from an adult with an advanced solid tumor such as melanoma, head and neck, liver or kidney cancer. Sequenced material: CD4+ or CD8+ T cells sorted from blood, taken in a trial of the OX40 agonist ivuxolimab.

This chain's CDR3 is CASSEGTGGSPLHF. DNA for the CDR3: TGTGCCAGCAGTGAAGGGACAGGGGGCTCACCCCTCCACTTT. The chain joins TRBV6-1 to TRBJ1-6, with TRBD1 matching 11 bases. V was clipped by 1 base and J by 10 bases; unmatched bases: 0. CDR1 and CDR2 from the germline V gene are MNHNS and SASEGT. This CDR3 spans 14 amino acids.